Below, one TCR beta chain is given with its context. Some clones are missing from TCRdb's copy, which holds only in-frame ones; the method was immunoSEQ multiplex PCR. The sample includes 280,000 or so clones, 70% to 90% of them seen just once. The data are from a study of blood T cell repertoires in COVID-19. About the research overall: Acute-phase and convalescent COVID-19 samples originated in the United States, Italy and Spain.

The CDR3 is 15 residues long. From germline, CDR1 is MDHEN and CDR2 SYDVKM. The germline V and J ends were trimmed by 6 bases and 6 bases, with 15 bases remaining between them. This study enrolled people aged roughly 18 to 90 from roughly 24 US geographic areas. The chain joins TRBV28 to TRBJ1-6; no firm D call. The sequencing sample was made of PBMCs or T cells enriched from blood (not recorded which). The TCR originated in a woman in her thirties or forties who had recovered from COVID-19. CDR3 region: CASSPPDYSNSPLHF. The CDR3 DNA reads as TGTGCCAGCAGCCCGCCGGACTATAGTAATTCACCCCTCCACTTT.